This TCR beta chain was recovered during a study of beta chain features in type 1 diabetes. Looking at the study overall: Patients shared similar age, gender and cell yields with healthy donors. General observations from the study: Over-representation of high TCR-expressing cells was a possible consequence of cDNA sequencing.

This CDR3 contains 14 residues. The ends were cut back, 0 bases at V and 5 bases at J, with 8 bases in the middle. Germline-derived CDR1 and CDR2 are SGDLS and YYNGEE. Expressed TCRB transcripts were sequenced because the isolated RNA had all been reverse transcribed beforehand. About 3.6 million reads on average were seen across naive, central memory and regulatory T cell samples. Using immunoSEQ multiplex PCR, the repertoire was profiled, and TCRdb retains in-frame clones only, with some absent. The sample has more than 150,000 clones, more than 9.5% seen once. There are a few counts of this clone. Antigen: not known.

Sequencing used central memory CD4+ T cells from blood. The sequence was collected from a man aged 18 to 29 in good health. V usage is TRBV9 and J usage is TRBJ2-2; weak D call: TRBD2 (6 bases). The CDR3 DNA follows: TGTGCCAGCAGCGTAGTAGGGACTACCGGGGAGCTGTTTTTT. The encoded protein is CASSVVGTTGELFF. Supplemented by reference TRBV9 and TRBJ2-2, the full variable domain reads DSGVTQTPKHLITATGQRVTLRCSPRSGDLSVYWYQQSLDQGLQFLIQYYNGEERAKGNILERFSAQQFPDLHSELNLSSLELGDSALYFCASSVVGTTGELFFGEGSRLTVL.